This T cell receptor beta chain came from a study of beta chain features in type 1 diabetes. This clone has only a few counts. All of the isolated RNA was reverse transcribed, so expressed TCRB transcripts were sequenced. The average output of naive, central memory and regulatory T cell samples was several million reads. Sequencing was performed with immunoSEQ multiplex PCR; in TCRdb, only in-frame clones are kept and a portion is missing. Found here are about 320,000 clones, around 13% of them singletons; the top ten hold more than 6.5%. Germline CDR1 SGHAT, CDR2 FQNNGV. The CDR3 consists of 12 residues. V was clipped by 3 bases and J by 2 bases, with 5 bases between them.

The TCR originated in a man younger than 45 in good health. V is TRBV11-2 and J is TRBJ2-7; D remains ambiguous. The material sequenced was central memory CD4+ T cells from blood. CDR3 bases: TGTGCCAGCAGCTTTGACACCTACGAGCAGTACTTC. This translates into CASSFDTYEQYF. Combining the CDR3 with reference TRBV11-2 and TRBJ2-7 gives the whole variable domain EAGVAQSPRYKIIEKRQSVAFWCNPISGHATLYWYQQILGQGPKLLIQFQNNGVVDDSQLPKDRFSAERLKGVDSTLKIQPAKLEDSAVYLCASSFDTYEQYFGPGTRLTVT.